The rows below give T cell receptor beta chains drawn from one sample of a study of T-cell memory formation after mild COVID-19. TCRdb re-called the 5' RACE reads with MiXCR, one entry per CDR3 protein. The profile covers 200,000 or so distinct CDR3 sequences, with about a sixth appearing a single time and 2.4% taken by the ten largest. The source material was PBMCs or a T cell subset sorted from them (not recorded which). Source of these receptors: an adult woman who had mild COVID-19 (a few samples of this study predate the infection). Cell type and time point are not known. Both conserved end residues are part of each CDR3. D genes are given only for firm matches. Only some rows state a clone size, as once, few, many or a class for expanded clones.

v_gene	len	j_gene	abundance	d_gene	CDR3nt	CDR3aa
TRBV6-2/TRBV6-3	14	TRBJ2-7	.	.	TGTGCCAGCAGTTCTGACTATCCTTCCTACGAGCAGTACTTC	CASSSDYPSYEQYF
TRBV29-1	14	TRBJ2-1	.	TRBD2	TGCAGCGGTGTAAGCGGGACCTCCTACAATGAGCAGTTCTTC	CSGVSGTSYNEQFF
TRBV20-1	13	TRBJ2-7	few	TRBD2	TGCAGTGCTAGCGGGACTAGCAACTACGAGCAGTACTTC	CSASGTSNYEQYF
TRBV5-8	15	TRBJ1-2	few	.	TGTGCCAGCAGCCCGACTTTAAATATTCAGGGGGGCTACACCTTC	CASSPTLNIQGGYTF
TRBV4-2	13	TRBJ2-7	many	.	TGTGCCAGCAGCCAAGATCTGTGGGACGAGCAGTACTTC	CASSQDLWDEQYF
TRBV4-2	16	TRBJ2-1	many	.	TGTGCCAGCAGCCAAGATACCGGGACTTTATACAATGAGCAGTTCTTC	CASSQDTGTLYNEQFF
TRBV7-3	16	TRBJ2-7	.	.	TGTGCCAGCAGCCACCGCTCCGGGACTGGTGCCGGAGAGCAGTACTTC	CASSHRSGTGAGEQYF
TRBV7-2	15	TRBJ2-3	.	TRBD2	TGTGCCAGCAGCTTTTCTAGCGGCATCACAGATACGCAGTATTTT	CASSFSSGITDTQYF
TRBV30	15	TRBJ1-5	few	TRBD1	TGTGCCTGGAGTCCTCTGGGACAGGGGTTTAGGCCCCAGCATTTT	CAWSPLGQGFRPQHF
TRBV4-1	15	TRBJ1-1	few	.	TGCGCCAGCAGCAAAACCGCCAGGGAACCCACTGAAGCTTTCTTT	CASSKTAREPTEAFF
TRBV10-3	12	TRBJ2-3	few	.	TGTGCCATCAGTGTAAGGCGTGGTGGGCAGTATTTT	CAISVRRGGQYF
TRBV6-5	14	TRBJ1-1	.	TRBD1	TGTGCCAGCAGACCGAGACAGGGGAACACTGAAGCTTTCTTT	CASRPRQGNTEAFF
TRBV2	13	TRBJ1-3	.	.	TGTGCCAGCATTCGGGAGAATGGAAACACCATATATTTT	CASIRENGNTIYF
TRBV27	16	TRBJ1-1	many	.	TGTGCCAGCAGTTCGAATACCGGGGGTTGGCACACTGAAGCTTTCTTT	CASSSNTGGWHTEAFF
TRBV24-1	14	TRBJ2-3	few	TRBD1	TGTGCCACCAGCGTGACAGGGCGCACAGATACGCAGTATTTT	CATSVTGRTDTQYF
TRBV7-9	12	TRBJ2-7	few	.	TGTGCCAGCAGCTTACAAGGACACGAGCAGTACTTC	CASSLQGHEQYF
TRBV5-1	13	TRBJ2-1	few	TRBD2	TGCGCCAGCAGCCAGCGGGGGTTTACCGAGCAGTTCTTC	CASSQRGFTEQFF
TRBV18	15	TRBJ1-5	.	.	TGTGCCAGCTCCATGGGGCAGAACGCAAATCAGCCCCAGCATTTT	CASSMGQNANQPQHF
TRBV20-1	10	TRBJ2-1	.	.	TGCAGTCCCTCCTACAATGAGCAGTTCTTC	CSPSYNEQFF
TRBV15	13	TRBJ2-1	few	.	TGTGCCACCAGCAGAGTTGAAAGGAATGAGCAGTTCTTC	CATSRVERNEQFF
TRBV5-1	13	TRBJ2-5	.	.	TGCGCCAGCAGCATCCCCACTGGGGAGACCCAGTACTTC	CASSIPTGETQYF
TRBV6-1	15	TRBJ2-1	many	.	TGTGCCAGCAAACAGACGTCAAACTCCTACAATGAGCAGTTCTTC	CASKQTSNSYNEQFF
TRBV12-3/TRBV12-4	14	TRBJ2-3	few	.	TGTGCCAGCAGCACGGGGTCCGGGACAGATACGCAGTATTTT	CASSTGSGTDTQYF
TRBV27	14	TRBJ2-1	few	.	TGTGCCAGCAGGAGGCTTGGCTCCTACAATGAGCAGTTCTTC	CASRRLGSYNEQFF
TRBV5-1	17	TRBJ1-6	.	TRBD1	TGCGCCAGCAGCTTGGCCCCCCCGGGACAGCAAAATTCACCCCTCCACTTT	CASSLAPPGQQNSPLHF
TRBV12-3/TRBV12-4	14	TRBJ2-1	.	TRBD2	TGTGCCAGCGGGCGGCGGGAGGGCGGCGATGAGCAGTTCTTC	CASGRREGGDEQFF
TRBV15	15	TRBJ2-4	.	.	TGTGCCTCACAATGGGGTCAGGGGGCCAAAAACATTCAGTACTTC	CASQWGQGAKNIQYF
TRBV6-5	15	TRBJ1-5	.	TRBD1	TGTGCCAGCAGAATGACAGGGGATAGCAATCAGCCCCAGCATTTT	CASRMTGDSNQPQHF
TRBV7-9	17	TRBJ2-7	few	TRBD1	TGTGCCAGCAGCTTAGCGAATAATCGGGACAGGCCCTACGAGCAGTACTTC	CASSLANNRDRPYEQYF
TRBV5-1	13	TRBJ2-7	.	.	TGCGCCAGCAGCTTGGAGGGGCCTTACGAGCAGTACTTC	CASSLEGPYEQYF
TRBV4-1	16	TRBJ2-7	.	.	TGCGCCAGCAGCCAAGATCTAGTGGGAAGCTCCTACGAGCAGTACTTC	CASSQDLVGSSYEQYF
TRBV25-1	15	TRBJ2-2	few	.	TGTGCCAGCCGGGATGAGACAGCCAACACCGGGGAGCTGTTTTTT	CASRDETANTGELFF
TRBV12-3/TRBV12-4	17	TRBJ2-3	.	.	TGTGCCAGCAGTTTAGCGCCCGGACACTCTAGCACAGATACGCAGTATTTT	CASSLAPGHSSTDTQYF
TRBV5-1	14	TRBJ2-3	few	.	TGCGCCAGCAGCTTGTACCGACTTGCCGATACGCAGTATTTT	CASSLYRLADTQYF
TRBV29-1	13	TRBJ1-2	.	.	TGCAGCGTTTCAACGCCGTATAACTATGGCTACACCTTC	CSVSTPYNYGYTF
TRBV3-1	12	TRBJ2-5	.	.	TGTGCCAGCAGCCAACCTCAGAAGACCCAGTACTTC	CASSQPQKTQYF